This paragraph reports one TCR beta chain. The antigen is unknown. This sample is part of a study of beta chain features in type 1 diabetes. Overall study findings and caveats: Significant though moderate, a shortening of TCRB CDR3s appeared in all four CD4+ subsets of Type 1 diabetes patients.

Germline lookup yields CDR1 MNHEY and CDR2 SVGAGI. This CDR3 contains 14 residues. V was trimmed by 6 bases and J by 2 bases, leaving 12 bases between them. Expressed TCRB transcripts were sequenced because the isolated RNA had all been reverse transcribed beforehand. Measured with immunoSEQ multiplex PCR; TCRdb has only the in-frame clones, and not every one. The sample holds about 180,000 clones, roughly an eighth seen once. The sample comprised central memory CD4+ T cells from blood. The source is a woman between 18 and 30 years old in good health. This rearrangement joins TRBV6-5 to TRBJ2-3; tentatively, D is TRBD1 (6 bases). The CDR3 loop is CASSRTAYTDTQYF. The DNA for the CDR3 is TGTGCCAGCAGCAGGACAGCGTACACAGATACGCAGTATTTT.